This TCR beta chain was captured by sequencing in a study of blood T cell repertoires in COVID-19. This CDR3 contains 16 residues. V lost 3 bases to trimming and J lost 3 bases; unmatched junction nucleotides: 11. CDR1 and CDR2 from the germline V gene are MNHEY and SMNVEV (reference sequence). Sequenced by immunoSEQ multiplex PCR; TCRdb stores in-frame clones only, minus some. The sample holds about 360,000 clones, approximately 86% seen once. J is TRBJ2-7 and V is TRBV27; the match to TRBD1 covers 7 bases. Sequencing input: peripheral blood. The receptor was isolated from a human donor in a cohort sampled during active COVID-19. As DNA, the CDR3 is TGTGCCAGCAGTTTTAGGTTTACGGGACAGATCTACGAGCAGTACTTC. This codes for CASSFRFTGQIYEQYF.